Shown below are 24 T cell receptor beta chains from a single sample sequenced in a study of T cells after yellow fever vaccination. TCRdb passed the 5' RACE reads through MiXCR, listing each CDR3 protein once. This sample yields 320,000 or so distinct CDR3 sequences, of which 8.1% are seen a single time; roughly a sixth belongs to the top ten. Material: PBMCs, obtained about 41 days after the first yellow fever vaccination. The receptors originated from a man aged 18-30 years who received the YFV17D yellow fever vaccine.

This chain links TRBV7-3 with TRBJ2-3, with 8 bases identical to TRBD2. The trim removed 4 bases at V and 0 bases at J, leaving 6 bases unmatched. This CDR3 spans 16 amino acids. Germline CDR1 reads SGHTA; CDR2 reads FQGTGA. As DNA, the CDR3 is TGTGCCAGCAGCTCCATAGCGGGGATAAGCACAGATACGCAGTATTTT. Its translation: CASSSIAGISTDTQYF.

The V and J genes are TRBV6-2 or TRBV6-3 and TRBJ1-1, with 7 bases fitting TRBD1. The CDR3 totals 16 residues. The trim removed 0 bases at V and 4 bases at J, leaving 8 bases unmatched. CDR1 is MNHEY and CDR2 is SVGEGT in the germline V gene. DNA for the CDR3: TGTGCCAGCAGTTACTCGTTTACAGGGGTGGGCACTGAAGCTTTCTTT. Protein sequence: CASSYSFTGVGTEAFF.

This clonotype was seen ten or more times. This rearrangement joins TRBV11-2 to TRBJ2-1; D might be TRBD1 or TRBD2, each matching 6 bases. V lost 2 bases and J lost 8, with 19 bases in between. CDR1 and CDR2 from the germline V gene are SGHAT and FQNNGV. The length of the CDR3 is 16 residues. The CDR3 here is CASSLFYGGRGDEQFF. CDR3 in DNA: TGTGCCAGCAGCTTATTCTACGGGGGCCGAGGGGATGAGCAGTTCTTC.

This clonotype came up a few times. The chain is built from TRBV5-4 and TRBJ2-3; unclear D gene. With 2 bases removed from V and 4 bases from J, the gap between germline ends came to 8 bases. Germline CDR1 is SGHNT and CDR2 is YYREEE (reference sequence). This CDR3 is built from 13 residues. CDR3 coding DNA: TGTGCCAGCAGCTTATTTGAGTCAGATACGCAGTATTTT. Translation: CASSLFESDTQYF.

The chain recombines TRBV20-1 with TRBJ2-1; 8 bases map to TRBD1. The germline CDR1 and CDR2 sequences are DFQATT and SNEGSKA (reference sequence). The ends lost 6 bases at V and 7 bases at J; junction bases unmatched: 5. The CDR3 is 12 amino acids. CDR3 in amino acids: CSAPDRGNEQFF. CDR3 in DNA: TGCAGTGCCCCCGACAGGGGTAATGAGCAGTTCTTC.

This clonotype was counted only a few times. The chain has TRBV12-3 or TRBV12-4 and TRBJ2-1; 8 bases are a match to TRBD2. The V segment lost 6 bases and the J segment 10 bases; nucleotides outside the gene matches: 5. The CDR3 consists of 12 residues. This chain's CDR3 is CASRSRGGEQFF. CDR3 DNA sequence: TGTGCCAGCAGAAGCCGGGGGGGGGAGCAGTTCTTC.

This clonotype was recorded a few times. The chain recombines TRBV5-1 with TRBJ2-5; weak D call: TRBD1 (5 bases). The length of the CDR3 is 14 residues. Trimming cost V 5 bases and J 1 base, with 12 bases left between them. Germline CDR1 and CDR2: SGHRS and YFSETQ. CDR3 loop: CASRPIGVQETQYF. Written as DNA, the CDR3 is TGCGCCAGCAGACCAATAGGGGTCCAAGAGACCCAGTACTTC.

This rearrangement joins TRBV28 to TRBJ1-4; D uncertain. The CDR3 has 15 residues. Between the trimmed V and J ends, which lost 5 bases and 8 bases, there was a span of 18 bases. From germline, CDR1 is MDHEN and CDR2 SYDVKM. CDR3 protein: CASSGGSTLHEKLFF. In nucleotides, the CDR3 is TGTGCCAGCAGTGGCGGGAGTACCCTTCACGAAAAACTGTTTTTT.

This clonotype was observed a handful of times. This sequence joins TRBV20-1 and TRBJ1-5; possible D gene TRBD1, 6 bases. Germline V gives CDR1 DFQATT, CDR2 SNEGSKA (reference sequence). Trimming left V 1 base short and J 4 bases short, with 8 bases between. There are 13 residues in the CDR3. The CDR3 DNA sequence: TGCAGTGCTAGAGGGGACACAAATCAGCCCCAGCATTTT. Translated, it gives CSARGDTNQPQHF.

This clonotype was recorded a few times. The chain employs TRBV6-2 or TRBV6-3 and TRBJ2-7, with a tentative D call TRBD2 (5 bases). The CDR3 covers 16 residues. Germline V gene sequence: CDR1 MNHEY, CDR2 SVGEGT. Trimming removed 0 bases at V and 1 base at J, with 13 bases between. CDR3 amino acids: CASSYSPRDYSYEQYV. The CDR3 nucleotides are TGTGCCAGCAGTTACTCCCCCCGGGATTATTCCTACGAGCAGTACGTC.

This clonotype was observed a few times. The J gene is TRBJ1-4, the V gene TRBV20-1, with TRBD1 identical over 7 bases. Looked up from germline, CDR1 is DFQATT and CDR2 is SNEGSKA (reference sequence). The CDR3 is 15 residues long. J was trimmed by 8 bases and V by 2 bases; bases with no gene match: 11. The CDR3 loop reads CSARSRGGTDEKLFF. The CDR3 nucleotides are TGCAGTGCTAGATCCAGGGGGGGGACAGACGAAAAACTGTTTTTT.

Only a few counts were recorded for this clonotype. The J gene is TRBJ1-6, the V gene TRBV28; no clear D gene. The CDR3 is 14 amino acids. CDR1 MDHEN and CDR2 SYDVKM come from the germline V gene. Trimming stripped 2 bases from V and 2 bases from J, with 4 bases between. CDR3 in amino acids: CASSLRPYNSPLHF. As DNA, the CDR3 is TGTGCCAGCAGTTTAAGACCCTATAATTCACCCCTCCACTTT.

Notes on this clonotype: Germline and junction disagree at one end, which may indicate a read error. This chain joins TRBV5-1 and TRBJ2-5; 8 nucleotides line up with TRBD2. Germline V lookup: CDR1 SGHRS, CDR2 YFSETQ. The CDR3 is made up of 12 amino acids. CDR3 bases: TGCGCCAGCAGCTTGGATGGTCGGGGGGGGAACTTC. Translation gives CASSLDGRGGNF.

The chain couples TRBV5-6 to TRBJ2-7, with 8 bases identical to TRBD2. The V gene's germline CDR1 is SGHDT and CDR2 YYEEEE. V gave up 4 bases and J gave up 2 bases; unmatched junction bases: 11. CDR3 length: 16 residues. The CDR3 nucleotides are TGTGCCAGCAGCCGGGATGGAGCGGGGGTACCCTACGAGCAGTACGTC. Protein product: CASSRDGAGVPYEQYV.

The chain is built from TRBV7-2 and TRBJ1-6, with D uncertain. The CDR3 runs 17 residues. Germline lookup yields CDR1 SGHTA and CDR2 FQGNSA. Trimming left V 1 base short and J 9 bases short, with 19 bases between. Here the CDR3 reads CASSLVSRAGRISPLHF. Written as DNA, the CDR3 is TGTGCCAGCAGCTTAGTTTCACGGGCCGGCCGGATTTCACCCCTCCACTTT.

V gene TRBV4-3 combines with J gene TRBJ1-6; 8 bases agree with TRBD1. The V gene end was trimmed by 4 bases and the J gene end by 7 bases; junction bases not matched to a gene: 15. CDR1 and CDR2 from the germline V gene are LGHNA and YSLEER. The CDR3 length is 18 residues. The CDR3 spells CASSLGRLRDRQNSPLHF. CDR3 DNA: TGCGCCAGCAGCCTAGGGCGGCTCCGGGACAGGCAAAATTCACCCCTCCACTTT.

In DNA form, the CDR3 reads TGCAGTGCTAGAGATGGCTCTGGAGACTATGGCTACACCTTC. Encoded protein: CSARDGSGDYGYTF. The chain couples TRBV20-1 to TRBJ1-2, with D unclear. The CDR3 covers 14 residues. Per the germline V gene, CDR1 is DFQATT and CDR2 is SNEGSKA (reference sequence). The V end was cut by 0 bases, the J end by 3 bases, with 11 bases between.

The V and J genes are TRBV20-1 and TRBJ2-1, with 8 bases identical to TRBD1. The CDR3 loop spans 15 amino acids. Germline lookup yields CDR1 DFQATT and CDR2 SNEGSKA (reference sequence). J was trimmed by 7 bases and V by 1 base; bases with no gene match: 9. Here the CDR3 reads CSARVDQGAGNEQFF. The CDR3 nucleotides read TGCAGTGCTAGAGTAGATCAGGGGGCGGGAAATGAGCAGTTCTTC.

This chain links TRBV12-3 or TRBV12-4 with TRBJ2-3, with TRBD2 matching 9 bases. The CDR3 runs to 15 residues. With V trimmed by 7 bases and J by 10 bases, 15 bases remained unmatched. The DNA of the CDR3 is TGTGCCAGCACCCTGGTCGGGGCTAGCGGGGCGGCGCAGTATTTT. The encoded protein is CASTLVGASGAAQYF.

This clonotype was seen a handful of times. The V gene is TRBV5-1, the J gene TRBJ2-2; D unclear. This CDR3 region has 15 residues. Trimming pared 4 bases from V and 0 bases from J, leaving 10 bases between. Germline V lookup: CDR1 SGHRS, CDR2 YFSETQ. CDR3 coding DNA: TGCGCCAGCAGCGCCAGTACCGCGAACACCGGGGAGCTGTTTTTT. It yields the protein CASSASTANTGELFF.

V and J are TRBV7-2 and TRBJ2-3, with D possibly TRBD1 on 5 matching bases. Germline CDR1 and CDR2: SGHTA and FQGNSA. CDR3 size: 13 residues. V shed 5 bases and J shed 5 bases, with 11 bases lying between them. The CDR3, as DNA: TGTGCCAGCAGCCTGCAGGGTATAGATACGCAGTATTTT. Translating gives CASSLQGIDTQYF.

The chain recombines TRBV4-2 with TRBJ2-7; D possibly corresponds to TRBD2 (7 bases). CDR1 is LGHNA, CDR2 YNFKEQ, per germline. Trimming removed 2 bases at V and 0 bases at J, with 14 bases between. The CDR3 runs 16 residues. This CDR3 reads CASSQRARGGSYEQYF. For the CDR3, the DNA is TGTGCCAGCAGCCAAAGAGCGAGGGGGGGCTCCTACGAGCAGTACTTC.

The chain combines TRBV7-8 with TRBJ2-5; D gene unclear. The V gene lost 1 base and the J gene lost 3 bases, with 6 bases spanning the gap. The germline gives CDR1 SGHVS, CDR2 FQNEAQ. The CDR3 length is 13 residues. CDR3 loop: CASSLVPKETQYF. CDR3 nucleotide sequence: TGTGCCAGCAGCTTAGTACCAAAAGAGACCCAGTACTTC.

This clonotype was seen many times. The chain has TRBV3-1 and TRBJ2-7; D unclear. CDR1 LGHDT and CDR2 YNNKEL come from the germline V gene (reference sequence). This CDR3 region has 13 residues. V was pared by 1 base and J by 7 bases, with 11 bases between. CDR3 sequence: CASSQVAGREQYV. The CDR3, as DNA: TGTGCCAGCAGCCAAGTTGCCGGGCGAGAGCAGTACGTC.